A selection of T cell receptor beta chains follows, all from one sample in a study of beta chain features in type 1 diabetes. Repertoires were generated with immunoSEQ multiplex PCR, while TCRdb's copy carries only in-frame clones and drops some. This repertoire shows about 650,000 clones, around 12% found once; its top ten account for roughly 0.11%. The sample comprised naive CD4+ T cells from blood. The receptors originated from a man aged 25 to 45 with type 1 diabetes. CDR3s include the opening cysteine and the closing phenylalanine or tryptophan. Fields, in order: V gene, D gene, clone size, J gene, CDR3 protein, CDR3 DNA. A D gene is named only where the DNA matches it firmly. Size tells how often a clone was seen (once, few, many) or the class of an expanded clone, and some rows leave it out.

v_gene: TRBV7-3
d_gene: .
abundance: few
j_gene: TRBJ1-1
CDR3aa: CASSLIGVLNTEAFF
CDR3nt: TGTGCCAGCAGCTTAATAGGAGTATTGAACACTGAAGCTTTCTTT

v_gene: TRBV9
d_gene: .
abundance: .
j_gene: TRBJ2-4
CDR3aa: CASSVKGEWSKNIQYF
CDR3nt: TGTGCCAGCAGCGTAAAAGGGGAATGGTCCAAAAACATTCAGTACTTC

v_gene: TRBV4-1
d_gene: TRBD1
abundance: .
j_gene: TRBJ1-5
CDR3aa: CASSQWTGGSNQPQHF
CDR3nt: TGCGCCAGCAGCCAGTGGACAGGGGGTAGCAATCAGCCCCAGCATTTT

v_gene: TRBV29-1
d_gene: TRBD1
abundance: .
j_gene: TRBJ1-2
CDR3aa: CSVEVQPSGTGGGYTF
CDR3nt: TGCAGCGTTGAAGTTCAACCATCTGGGACAGGGGGTGGCTACACCTTC

v_gene: TRBV7-9
d_gene: .
abundance: .
j_gene: TRBJ1-5
CDR3aa: CASSLGHSRFQPQHF
CDR3nt: TGTGCCAGCAGCTTAGGGCACAGCCGCTTTCAGCCCCAGCATTTT

v_gene: TRBV28
d_gene: TRBD1
abundance: .
j_gene: TRBJ2-3
CDR3aa: CASSRGQGITDTQYF
CDR3nt: TGTGCCAGCAGCCGTGGACAGGGGATCACAGATACGCAGTATTTT

v_gene: TRBV9
d_gene: .
abundance: few
j_gene: TRBJ2-5
CDR3aa: CASSVGGNQETQYF
CDR3nt: TGTGCCAGCAGCGTAGGGGGGAACCAAGAGACCCAGTACTTC

v_gene: TRBV27
d_gene: .
abundance: few
j_gene: TRBJ1-5
CDR3aa: CASHSQPQHF
CDR3nt: TGTGCCAGTCACAGTCAGCCCCAGCATTTT

v_gene: TRBV9
d_gene: .
abundance: few
j_gene: TRBJ1-2
CDR3aa: CASSLQGLYGYTF
CDR3nt: TGTGCCAGCAGCCTACAGGGCCTCTATGGCTACACCTTC

v_gene: TRBV6-5
d_gene: .
abundance: .
j_gene: TRBJ1-2
CDR3aa: CASSAPGTPDRGYTF
CDR3nt: TGTGCCAGCAGTGCGCCTGGGACGCCGGATAGGGGCTACACCTTC

v_gene: TRBV10-3
d_gene: .
abundance: many
j_gene: TRBJ2-5
CDR3aa: CAISESGAKETQYF
CDR3nt: TGTGCCATCAGTGAGTCGGGGGCCAAAGAGACCCAGTACTTC

v_gene: TRBV7-2
d_gene: .
abundance: .
j_gene: TRBJ1-1
CDR3aa: CASSLDGTEAFF
CDR3nt: TGTGCCAGCAGCCTAGATGGAACTGAAGCTTTCTTT

v_gene: TRBV5-4
d_gene: TRBD2
abundance: few
j_gene: TRBJ2-7
CDR3aa: CASSTSGGLAGTYEQYF
CDR3nt: TGTGCCAGCAGCACAAGCGGGGGACTAGCGGGGACCTACGAGCAGTACTTC

v_gene: TRBV30
d_gene: .
abundance: .
j_gene: TRBJ2-3
CDR3aa: CAWSIASTSTDTQYF
CDR3nt: TGTGCCTGGAGTATTGCTAGCACTAGCACAGATACGCAGTATTTT

v_gene: TRBV6-1
d_gene: .
abundance: few
j_gene: TRBJ2-3
CDR3aa: CASSGQGDTQYF
CDR3nt: TGTGCCAGCAGTGGGCAGGGTGATACGCAGTATTTT

v_gene: TRBV7-9
d_gene: .
abundance: .
j_gene: TRBJ1-6
CDR3aa: CASSFEGSPLHF
CDR3nt: TGTGCCAGCAGCTTTGAAGGTTCACCCCTCCACTTT

v_gene: TRBV6-1
d_gene: .
abundance: few
j_gene: TRBJ2-4
CDR3aa: CASREWTATAKNIQYF
CDR3nt: TGTGCCAGCAGGGAATGGACGGCGACAGCCAAAAACATTCAGTACTTC

v_gene: TRBV6-6
d_gene: .
abundance: few
j_gene: TRBJ2-1
CDR3aa: CASSRRPEEQFF
CDR3nt: TGTGCCAGCAGCCGCAGACCCGAGGAGCAGTTCTTC

v_gene: TRBV4-3
d_gene: .
abundance: .
j_gene: TRBJ1-2
CDR3aa: CASSQIQGEYGYTF
CDR3nt: TGCGCCAGCAGCCAGATACAGGGTGAATATGGCTACACCTTC

v_gene: TRBV5-1
d_gene: TRBD2
abundance: .
j_gene: TRBJ2-1
CDR3aa: CASSPGTSGGASNEQFF
CDR3nt: TGCGCCAGCAGCCCCGGGACTAGCGGGGGGGCGTCAAATGAGCAGTTCTTC